The entry that follows covers one T cell receptor (beta chain) sequence. The data derive from a study of blood T cells in healthy people across ages. The CDR3 has 19 residues. Trimming cost V 5 bases and J 6 bases; bases outside gene matches: 17. Germline V gene data show CDR1 as MNHGY and CDR2 as SVAAGI. For the second PCR, which ran for about 6 to 11 cycles, a sample-barcoded 5' primer and a J-beta primer mix were used. TCRdb independently ran MiXCR on the 5' RACE reads; one entry per CDR3 protein. The table lists roughly 1.7 million distinct CDR3 sequences, 30% to 35% of them singletons. What was sequenced was blood. This TCR came from a young woman in good health. This rearrangement joins TRBV6-9 to TRBJ1-5; 12 bases line up with TRBD1. The CDR3 coding sequence is TGTGCCAGCAGTCAGATCCGGGACAGGGGGCGCGTTGACCCTCAGCCCCAGCATTTT. Its translation: CASSQIRDRGRVDPQPQHF.